This T cell receptor beta chain stems from a study of yellow fever vaccine responses in identical twins. Overall study findings and caveats: Vaccine-induced T cell responses in twins were reportedly observed to appear partly convergent, partly personalized.

CDR1 and CDR2 (germline): MDHEN, SYDVKM. V was pared by 6 bases and J by 0 bases, with 10 bases of the junction left unmatched. This CDR3 region has 17 residues. Turning to this clonotype: The antigen remains unidentified.

TCRdb re-derived calls from the RT-PCR reads in MiXCR, one entry per CDR3 protein. This table holds over 15,000 distinct CDR3 sequences, about 56% found once. This sequence joins TRBV28 and TRBJ1-5, with 8 bases fitting TRBD1. The sequence came from a woman aged 18-29 years who received the yellow fever vaccine. The source was T cells from blood (PBMCs), unsorted or a sorted subset (not recorded which), collected before or after yellow fever vaccination (not recorded which). CDR3 sequence: CASRSGTGVISNQPQHF. DNA of the CDR3: TGTGCCAGCAGATCCGGGACAGGCGTTATTAGCAATCAGCCCCAGCATTTT.